The 28 T cell receptor beta chains below all came from one sample that was sequenced in a study of shared T cell receptors in the human thymus. Some clones are missing from TCRdb's copy, which holds only in-frame ones; the method was immunoSEQ multiplex PCR. This sample has 640,000 or so clones, with around 87% found just once. These data were also filed under a second study, of human thymus T cells.

Sequenced: thymocytes. Receptors were obtained from a boy under two years old with a congenital heart defect.

The chain uses TRBV19 and TRBJ2-2; 7 bases are shared with TRBD1. V lost 7 bases to trimming and J lost 2 bases; unmatched junction nucleotides: 13. CDR3 length: 17 residues. From germline, CDR1 is LNHDA and CDR2 SQIVND (reference sequence). CDR3 nucleotide sequence: TGTGCCAGTAATGACGGGATGGACAGGCTAAACACCGGGGAGCTGTTTTTT. Translated: CASNDGMDRLNTGELFF.

This chain's CDR3 is CASSWRDPFGYTF. As DNA, the CDR3 is TGTGCCAGCAGTTGGCGGGATCCCTTCGGCTACACCTTC. This chain connects TRBV28 to TRBJ1-2; D unclear. Per the germline V gene, CDR1 is MDHEN and CDR2 is SYDVKM. The CDR3 sequence is 13 residues long. Trimming removed 4 bases from V and 8 bases from J, with 14 bases in between.

The V call is TRBV7-9, the J call TRBJ2-2; 8 nucleotides line up with TRBD1. There are 16 residues in the CDR3. CDR1 is SEHNR, CDR2 FQNEAQ, per germline (reference sequence). V was clipped by 5 bases and J by 2 bases; unmatched bases: 7. The CDR3 loop is CASSIRQGHNTGELFF. The DNA of the CDR3 is TGTGCCAGCAGCATTAGACAGGGGCACAACACCGGGGAGCTGTTTTTT.

The rearrangement links TRBV21-1 to TRBJ2-7; no check of the table's D call, TRBD1, against the DNA was made. TRBV21-1 is recorded as a pseudogene. The CDR3 runs to 17 residues. As DNA, the CDR3 is TGTGCCAGCAGCCCGCCCAAACAGAACTCCACCTACTACGAGCAGTACTTC. Its translation: CASSPPKQNSTYYEQYF.

CDR3 region: CASSSGAYTEAFF. CDR3 DNA: TGTGCCAGCAGCTCGGGTGCCTACACTGAAGCTTTCTTT. The chain joins TRBV5-5 to TRBJ1-1, with unresolved D. The CDR3 contains 13 residues. The germline V gene has CDR1 SGHKS and CDR2 YYEKEE (reference sequence). Trimming cost V 3 bases and J 3 bases, with 9 bases left between them.

The CDR3 reads CASSPAHRNRQSSSGNTIYF. The CDR3 DNA sequence: TGTGCCAGCAGTCCAGCCCACCGCAATCGACAGAGCTCATCTGGAAACACCATATATTTT. The rearrangement uses TRBV27 and TRBJ1-3; D perhaps matches TRBD1 (5 bases). Trimming removed 5 bases at V and 1 base at J, with 27 bases between. Per germline, CDR1 MNHEY and CDR2 SMNVEV (reference sequence). This CDR3 spans 20 amino acids.

The chain's CDR3 is CASSLGTPRYNEQFF. For the CDR3, the DNA is TGTGCCAGCAGCTTGGGCACTCCCCGCTACAATGAGCAGTTCTTC. This chain connects TRBV5-6 to TRBJ2-1; unclear D gene. The CDR3 totals 15 residues. CDR1 SGHDT and CDR2 YYEEEE come from the germline V gene. Trimming pared 0 bases from V and 3 bases from J, leaving 10 bases between.

Turning to this clone: In the same sample, other DNA sequences code for this CDR3. The chain couples TRBV5-6 to TRBJ1-2, with D tentatively TRBD1 (5 bases). This CDR3 comprises 17 residues. CDR1 is SGHDT, CDR2 YYEEEE, per germline. Trimming took off 3 bases at V and 3 bases at J, with 21 bases between the two ends. The CDR3, as DNA: TGTGCCAGCAGCTCAGATGTGGACAAGCTCAAAGACTATGGCTACACCTTC. Protein sequence: CASSSDVDKLKDYGYTF.

This sequence joins TRBV10-3 and TRBJ2-7; D is unclear. The CDR3 runs to 14 residues. Deletions cut 0 bases from V and 3 bases from J, with 9 bases between. The germline CDR1 and CDR2 sequences are ENHRY and SYGVKD. The CDR3 DNA reads as TGTGCCATCAGTGAGTCCGTCTCGTACTACGAGCAGTACTTC. Protein: CAISESVSYYEQYF.

The chain couples TRBV11-2 to TRBJ2-5, with TRBD2 identical over 10 bases. The CDR3 runs 16 residues. V lost 3 bases and J lost 0; bases outside the gene matches: 4. Germline V gene lookup returns CDR1 SGHAT and CDR2 FQNNGV. CDR3 in DNA: TGTGCCAGCAGCTTTCTAGCGGGGGCCAACCAAGAGACCCAGTACTTC. Its protein product is CASSFLAGANQETQYF.

This clone appeared a few times. This chain joins TRBV21-1 and TRBJ2-7; the table's TRBD1 call for D was not verified on the DNA. TRBV21-1 is flagged as a pseudogene. The length of the CDR3 is 16 residues. CDR3 nucleotides: TGTGCCAGCAGCAAGGGGTGTGGACAGGGGCCTGGCGAGCAGTACTTC. This sequence encodes CASSKGCGQGPGEQYF.

The chain uses TRBV15 and TRBJ2-7; TRBD2 matches 10 bases. V lost 0 bases and J lost 3; bases outside the gene matches: 5. The CDR3 has 16 amino acids. Germline loops: CDR1 LNHNV, CDR2 YYDKDF (reference sequence). As DNA, the CDR3 is TGTGCCACCAGCAGAGATTTAGGACTAGCGGTCTACGAGCAGTACTTC. Encoded protein: CATSRDLGLAVYEQYF.

V gene TRBV10-3 combines with J gene TRBJ1-5, with a weak D call TRBD1 (6 bases). CDR1 is ENHRY, CDR2 SYGVKD, per germline. V was clipped by 6 bases and J by 9 bases, with 15 bases between them. CDR3 length: 13 residues. This CDR3 is CAIRDSPRVPQHF. Written as DNA, the CDR3 is TGTGCCATCAGGGACAGCCCTCGGGTGCCCCAGCATTTT.

The chain employs TRBV11-2 and TRBJ1-1; D possibly corresponds to TRBD1 (5 bases). V lost 1 base, J lost 1 base, and 10 bases lay in between. The germline V gene has CDR1 SGHAT and CDR2 FQNNGV. The length of the CDR3 is 15 residues. The CDR3 reads CASSLARQGNTEAFF. The CDR3 nucleotides are TGTGCCAGCAGCTTAGCTAGGCAGGGGAACACTGAAGCTTTCTTT. The entire variable domain, with the rest obtained from reference TRBV11-2 and TRBJ1-1, is as follows: EAGVAQSPRYKIIEKRQSVAFWCNPISGHATLYWYQQILGQGPKLLIQFQNNGVVDDSQLPKDRFSAERLKGVDSTLKIQPAKLEDSAVYLCASSLARQGNTEAFFGQGTRLTVV.

This chain links TRBV4-1 with TRBJ2-1; 7 nucleotides match TRBD2. The germline CDR1 and CDR2 sequences are MGHRA and YSYEKL. The CDR3 runs 16 residues. V was clipped by 4 bases and J by 0 bases; unmatched bases: 6. CDR3 in amino acids: CASSLERGISYNEQFF. The CDR3 DNA follows: TGCGCCAGCAGCCTCGAGCGGGGAATCTCCTACAATGAGCAGTTCTTC.

V and J are TRBV9 and TRBJ2-2, with TRBD2 matching 7 bases. The CDR3 loop spans 16 amino acids. CDR1 and CDR2 from the germline V gene are SGDLS and YYNGEE. J gave up 2 bases and V 4 bases, and 8 bases lay outside the gene matches. The CDR3 DNA follows: TGTGCCAGCAGCACCAGACTAGCAGTTAACACCGGGGAGCTGTTTTTT. Encoded protein: CASSTRLAVNTGELFF.

This clone showed up just a few times. V gene TRBV4-3 combines with J gene TRBJ2-1; possible D gene TRBD2, 5 bases. The V and J ends lost 2 bases and 0 bases respectively, with 8 bases between them. The CDR3 sequence is 15 residues long. Looked up from germline, CDR1 is LGHNA and CDR2 is YSLEER. The CDR3 sequence is CASSQLADSYNEQFF. CDR3 bases: TGCGCCAGCAGCCAACTAGCAGACTCCTACAATGAGCAGTTCTTC.

The chain carries TRBV5-6 and TRBJ1-1; 9 positions agree with TRBD1. This CDR3 has 18 residues. The germline CDR1 and CDR2 sequences are SGHDT and YYEEEE. V dropped 2 bases and J dropped 4; count of bases not matched to a gene: 15. CDR3 sequence (DNA): TGTGCCAGCAGCTTTAACTACAAGGTCGGGACAGGGAGCACTGAAGCTTTCTTT. It codes for CASSFNYKVGTGSTEAFF.

The rearrangement links TRBV7-9 to TRBJ2-3; weak D call: TRBD1 (6 bases). Trimming left V 6 bases short and J 1 base short, with 11 bases between. Germline V gene data show CDR1 as SEHNR and CDR2 as FQNEAQ (reference sequence). The CDR3 runs 14 residues. The CDR3 DNA follows: TGTGCCAGCAGAGGGACAAATCGCACAGATACGCAGTATTTT. Translated, it gives CASRGTNRTDTQYF.

The V gene is TRBV7-8, the J gene TRBJ2-7; D not certain. Trimming pared 1 base from V and 1 base from J, leaving 14 bases between. From germline, CDR1 is SGHVS and CDR2 FQNEAQ. This CDR3 comprises 16 residues. This chain's CDR3 is CASSLEGAGLSYEQYF. The CDR3 region has the DNA TGTGCCAGCAGCTTAGAAGGCGCAGGTTTATCCTACGAGCAGTACTTC.

The gene calls are TRBV28 and TRBJ2-7, with 7 nucleotides matching TRBD1. This CDR3 is built from 15 residues. With 6 bases clipped from V and 2 bases from J, the junction kept 10 bases outside the gene matches. Germline lookup yields CDR1 MDHEN and CDR2 SYDVKM. CDR3 DNA sequence: TGTGCCAGCAGACCACGTATCGACAGGGCCTACGAGCAGTACTTC. Encoded protein: CASRPRIDRAYEQYF. The whole variable domain, filled in from reference TRBV28 and TRBJ2-7, reads DVKVTQSSRYLVKRTGEKVFLECVQDMDHENMFWYRQDPGLGLRLIYFSYDVKMKEKGDIPEGYSVSREKKERFSLILESASTNQTSMYLCASRPRIDRAYEQYFGPGTRLTVT.

V usage is TRBV28 and J usage is TRBJ2-5; 8 positions agree with TRBD2. The CDR3 runs 13 residues. Losses at the gene ends were 8 bases for V and 0 bases for J; bases not matched to a gene: 2. The germline V gene has CDR1 MDHEN and CDR2 SYDVKM. CDR3 sequence (DNA): TGTGCCAGCCTTAGCGGGGACCAAGAGACCCAGTACTTC. Amino acids: CASLSGDQETQYF.

This chain uses TRBV27 with TRBJ1-5, with a tentative D call TRBD1 (6 bases). From germline, CDR1 is MNHEY and CDR2 SMNVEV (reference sequence). Trimming pared 7 bases from V and 5 bases from J, leaving 15 bases between. The CDR3 sequence is 14 residues long. CDR3 residues: CASKPDRRHQPQHF. CDR3 bases: TGTGCCAGCAAGCCCGACAGGCGGCATCAGCCCCAGCATTTT.

The chain couples TRBV28 to TRBJ2-7; D may be TRBD1 (5 bases). The CDR3 totals 14 residues. The V gene's germline CDR1 is MDHEN and CDR2 SYDVKM. Trimming shortened V by 8 bases and J by 0 bases, and 14 bases separated the two germline ends. The CDR3 protein is CASRNPDSSYEQYF. The CDR3 nucleotides are TGTGCCAGCCGAAACCCTGACAGCTCCTACGAGCAGTACTTC.

The V gene is TRBV29-1, the J gene TRBJ2-1; 8 bases fit TRBD2. The trim removed 6 bases at V and 8 bases at J, leaving 12 bases unmatched. The CDR3 runs to 14 residues. In germline, CDR1 is SQVTM, CDR2 ANQGSEA. CDR3 in DNA: TGCAGCGTGGGGGGGACTAGTTCGTTGCATGAGCAGTTCTTC. It yields the protein CSVGGTSSLHEQFF.

The V and J genes are TRBV28 and TRBJ2-5; D gene unclear. V was pared by 3 bases and J by 1 base, with 9 bases between. This CDR3 has 14 amino acids. CDR1 and CDR2 from the germline V gene are MDHEN and SYDVKM. CDR3 loop: CASSFRYSQETQYF. CDR3 DNA: TGTGCCAGCAGTTTTAGGTACAGCCAAGAGACCCAGTACTTC.

The chain links TRBV12-5 to TRBJ1-1; 7 bases align to TRBD1. The CDR3 spans 20 residues. Germline values: CDR1 LGHNT, CDR2 FRNRAP. V shed 2 bases, J shed 0 bases, and the junction held 18 bases outside the gene matches. CDR3 in amino acids: CASGLPHPGQPGTMNTEAFF. The CDR3, as DNA: TGTGCTAGTGGTTTGCCCCACCCGGGACAGCCCGGAACGATGAACACTGAAGCTTTCTTT.

CDR3 sequence: CACLTVAAGANVLTF. In nucleotides, the CDR3 is TGTGCCTGCCTGACAGTGGCAGCTGGGGCCAACGTCCTGACTTTC. The chain couples TRBV30 to TRBJ2-6; possible D gene TRBD1, 5 bases. The CDR3 covers 15 residues. Between the trimmed V and J ends, which lost 6 bases and 2 bases, there was a span of 14 bases. Germline-derived CDR1 and CDR2 are GTSNPN and SVGIG (reference sequence).